The sequence of this T cell receptor beta chain was determined in a study of regulatory T cells in long-lasting Graves disease. Turning to the study itself: To qualify as persistent, Graves' disease required over 5 years of antithyroid drugs with positive TSH receptor antibodies.

This clonotype was seen many times. The time point: persistent/refractory GD, antithyroid drugs over 5 years with positive TRAb. There was RNA extracted from PBMCs, and the TCR library was made from it. CDR3-region Arm-PCR and iRepertoire HTBI primers produced the TCR beta libraries. Original handling: Analysis of the samples identified about 62 TRBV and over 13 TRBJ segments. TCRdb reprocessed the multiplex PCR reads with MiXCR, giving one entry per CDR3 protein. TCRdb, rather than the study authors, made the V and J calls. The sample lists about 300,000 distinct CDR3 sequences, 20% to 25% occurring once. This clonotype was obtained from a female donor with Graves disease. This sample comprised peripheral blood mononuclear cells (PBMCs), obtained when the disease was refractory, from a patient treated with antithyroid drugs.

The DNA of the CDR3 is TGTGCCAGCAGCCCCAACCCTGCGGGGTTTACCTACGAGCAGTACTTC. This codes for CASSPNPAGFTYEQYF. The chain is built from TRBV7-9 and TRBJ2-7; tentatively, D is TRBD2 (6 bases). The CDR3 is made up of 16 amino acids. The V end was cut by 5 bases, the J end by 2 bases, with 19 bases between. From germline, CDR1 is SEHNR and CDR2 FQNEAQ (reference sequence).